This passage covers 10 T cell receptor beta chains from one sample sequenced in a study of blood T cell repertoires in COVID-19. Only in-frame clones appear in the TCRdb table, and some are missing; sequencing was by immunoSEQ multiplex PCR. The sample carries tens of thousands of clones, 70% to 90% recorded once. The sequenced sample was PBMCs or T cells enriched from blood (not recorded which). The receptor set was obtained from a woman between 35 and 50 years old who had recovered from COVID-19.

CDR3 sequence reads: CASSQDLYGYTF. CDR3 sequence (DNA): TGTGCCAGCAGCCAAGATCTCTACGGCTACACCTTC. This chain links TRBV4-2 with TRBJ1-2, with unresolved D. Germline lookup yields CDR1 LGHNA and CDR2 YNFKEQ. The CDR3 has 12 residues. V shed 0 bases and J shed 8 bases, with 7 bases lying between them.

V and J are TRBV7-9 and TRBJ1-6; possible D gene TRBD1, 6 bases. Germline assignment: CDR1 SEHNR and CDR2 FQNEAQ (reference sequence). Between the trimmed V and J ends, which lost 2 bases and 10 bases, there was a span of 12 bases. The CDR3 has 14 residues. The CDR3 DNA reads TGTGCCAGCAGCTTACAGGGGTTCGGATCACCCCTCCACTTT. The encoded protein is CASSLQGFGSPLHF.

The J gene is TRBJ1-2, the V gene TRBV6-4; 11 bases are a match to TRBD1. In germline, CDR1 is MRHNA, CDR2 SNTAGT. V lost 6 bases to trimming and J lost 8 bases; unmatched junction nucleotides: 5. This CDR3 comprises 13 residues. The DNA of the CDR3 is TGTGCCAGCAGGGACAGGGGGCTGAGCGGCTACACCTTC. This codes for CASRDRGLSGYTF.

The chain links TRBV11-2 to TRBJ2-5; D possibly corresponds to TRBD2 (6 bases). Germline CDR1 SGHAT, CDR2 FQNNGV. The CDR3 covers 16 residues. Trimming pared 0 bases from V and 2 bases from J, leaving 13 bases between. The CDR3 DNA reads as TGTGCCAGCAGCTTAGATCTCGTGGAGGGGCAAGAGACCCAGTACTTC. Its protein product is CASSLDLVEGQETQYF.

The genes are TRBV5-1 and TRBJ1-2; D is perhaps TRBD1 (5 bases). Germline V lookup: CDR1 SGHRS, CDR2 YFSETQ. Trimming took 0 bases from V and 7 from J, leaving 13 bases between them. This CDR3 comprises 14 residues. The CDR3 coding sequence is TGCGCCAGCAGCTTGGCCGGGAGGGGCTCTGGCTACACCTTC. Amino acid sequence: CASSLAGRGSGYTF.

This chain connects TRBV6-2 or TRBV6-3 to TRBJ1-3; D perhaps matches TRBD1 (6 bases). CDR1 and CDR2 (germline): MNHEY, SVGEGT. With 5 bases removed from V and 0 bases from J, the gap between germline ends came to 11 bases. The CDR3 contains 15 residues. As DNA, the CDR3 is TGTGCCAGCAGTCCGGACAGTACCTCTGGAAACACCATATATTTT. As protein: CASSPDSTSGNTIYF.

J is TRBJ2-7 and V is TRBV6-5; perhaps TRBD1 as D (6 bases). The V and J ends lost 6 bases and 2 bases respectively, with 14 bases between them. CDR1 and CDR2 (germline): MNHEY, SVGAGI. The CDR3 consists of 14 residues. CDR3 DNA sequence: TGTGCCAGCAGGGCACAGGGAAGACCCTACGAGCAGTACTTC. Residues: CASRAQGRPYEQYF.

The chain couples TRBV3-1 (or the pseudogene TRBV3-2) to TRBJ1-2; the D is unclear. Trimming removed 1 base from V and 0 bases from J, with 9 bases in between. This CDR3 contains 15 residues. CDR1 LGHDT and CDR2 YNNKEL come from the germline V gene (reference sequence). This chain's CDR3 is CASSQGGVANYGYTF. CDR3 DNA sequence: TGTGCCAGCAGCCAAGGTGGAGTAGCTAACTATGGCTACACCTTC.

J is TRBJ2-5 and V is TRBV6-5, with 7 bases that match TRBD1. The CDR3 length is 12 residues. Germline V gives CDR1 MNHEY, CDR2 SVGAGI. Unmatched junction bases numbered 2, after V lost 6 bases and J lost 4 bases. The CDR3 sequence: CASSNRGETQYF. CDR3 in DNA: TGTGCCAGCAGCAACAGGGGAGAGACCCAGTACTTC.

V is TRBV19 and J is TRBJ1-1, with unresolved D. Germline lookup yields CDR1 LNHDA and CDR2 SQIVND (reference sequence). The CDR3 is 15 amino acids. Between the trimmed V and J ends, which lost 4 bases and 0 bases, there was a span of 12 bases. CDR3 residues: CASSNAGFMNTEAFF. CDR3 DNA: TGTGCCAGTAGTAACGCAGGTTTCATGAACACTGAAGCTTTCTTT.